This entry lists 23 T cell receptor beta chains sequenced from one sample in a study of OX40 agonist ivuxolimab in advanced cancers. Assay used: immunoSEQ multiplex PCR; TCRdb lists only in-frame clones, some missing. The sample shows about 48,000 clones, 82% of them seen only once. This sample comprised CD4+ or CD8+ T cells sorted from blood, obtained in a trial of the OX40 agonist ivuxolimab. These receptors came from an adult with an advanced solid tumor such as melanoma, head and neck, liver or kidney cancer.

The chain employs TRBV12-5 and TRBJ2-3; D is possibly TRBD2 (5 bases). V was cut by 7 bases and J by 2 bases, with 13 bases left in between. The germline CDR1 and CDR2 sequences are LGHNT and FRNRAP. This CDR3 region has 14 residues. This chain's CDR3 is CASAGSGHTDTQYF. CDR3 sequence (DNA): TGTGCTAGTGCAGGCAGCGGTCACACAGATACGCAGTATTTT.

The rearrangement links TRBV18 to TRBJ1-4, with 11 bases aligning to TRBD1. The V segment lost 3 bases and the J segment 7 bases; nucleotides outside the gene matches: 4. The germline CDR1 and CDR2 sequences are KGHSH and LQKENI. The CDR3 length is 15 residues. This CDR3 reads CASSPGQGAGEKLFF. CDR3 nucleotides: TGTGCCAGCTCACCTGGACAGGGGGCTGGTGAAAAACTGTTTTTT.

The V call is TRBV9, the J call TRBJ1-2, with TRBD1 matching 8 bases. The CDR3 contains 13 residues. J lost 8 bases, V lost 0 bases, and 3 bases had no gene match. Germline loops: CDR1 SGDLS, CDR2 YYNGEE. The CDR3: CASSVGTGSGYTF. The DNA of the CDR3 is TGTGCCAGCAGCGTAGGGACAGGGTCGGGCTACACCTTC.

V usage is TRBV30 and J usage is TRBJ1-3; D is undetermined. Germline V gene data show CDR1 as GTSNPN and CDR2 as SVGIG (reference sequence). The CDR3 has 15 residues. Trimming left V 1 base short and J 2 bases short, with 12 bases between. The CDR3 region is CAWSGTRIPGNTIYF. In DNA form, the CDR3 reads TGTGCCTGGAGTGGTACCAGGATACCTGGAAACACCATATATTTT.

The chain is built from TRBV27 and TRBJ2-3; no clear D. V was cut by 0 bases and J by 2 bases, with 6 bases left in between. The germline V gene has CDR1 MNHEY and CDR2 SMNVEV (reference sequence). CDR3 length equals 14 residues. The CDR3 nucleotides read TGTGCCAGCAGTTTATCAGGGAACACAGATACGCAGTATTTT. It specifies CASSLSGNTDTQYF.

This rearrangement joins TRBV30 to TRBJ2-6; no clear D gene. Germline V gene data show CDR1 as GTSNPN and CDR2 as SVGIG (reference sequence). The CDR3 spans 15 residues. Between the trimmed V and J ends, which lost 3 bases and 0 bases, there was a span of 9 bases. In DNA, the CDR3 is TGTGCCTGGAGCGAAGGGCTCTCTGGGGCCAACGTCCTGACTTTC. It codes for CAWSEGLSGANVLTF.

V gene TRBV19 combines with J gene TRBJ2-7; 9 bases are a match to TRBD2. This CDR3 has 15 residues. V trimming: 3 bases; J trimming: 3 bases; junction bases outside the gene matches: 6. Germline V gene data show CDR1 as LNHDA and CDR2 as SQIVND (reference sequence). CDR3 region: CASSIASGMDYEQYF. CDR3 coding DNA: TGTGCCAGTAGTATCGCTAGCGGGATGGACTACGAGCAGTACTTC.

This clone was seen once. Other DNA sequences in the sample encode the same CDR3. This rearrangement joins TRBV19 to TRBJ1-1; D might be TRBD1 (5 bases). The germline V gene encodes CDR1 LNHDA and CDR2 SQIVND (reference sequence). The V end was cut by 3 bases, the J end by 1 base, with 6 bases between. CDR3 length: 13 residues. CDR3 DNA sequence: TGTGCCAGTAGTATCGGGGGGAACACTGAAGCTTTCTTT. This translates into CASSIGGNTEAFF. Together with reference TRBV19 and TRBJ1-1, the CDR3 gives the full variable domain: DGGITQSPKYLFRKEGQNVTLSCEQNLNHDAMYWYRQDPGQGLRLIYYSQIVNDFQKGDIAEGYSVSREKKESFPLTVTSAQKNPTAFYLCASSIGGNTEAFFGQGTRLTVV.

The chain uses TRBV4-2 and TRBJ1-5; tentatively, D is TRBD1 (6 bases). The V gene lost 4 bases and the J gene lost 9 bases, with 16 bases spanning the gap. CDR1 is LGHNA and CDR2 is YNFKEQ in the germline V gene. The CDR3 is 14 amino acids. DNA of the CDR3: TGTGCCAGCAGCCGCAACAGGGCCCAAGGGCCCCAGCATTTT. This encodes CASSRNRAQGPQHF.

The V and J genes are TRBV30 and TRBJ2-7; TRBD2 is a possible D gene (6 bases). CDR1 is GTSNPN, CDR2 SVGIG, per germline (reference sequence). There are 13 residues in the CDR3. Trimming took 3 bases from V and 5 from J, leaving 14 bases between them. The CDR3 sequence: CAWSGGIVHEQYF. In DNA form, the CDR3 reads TGTGCCTGGAGCGGGGGTATTGTCCACGAGCAGTACTTC.

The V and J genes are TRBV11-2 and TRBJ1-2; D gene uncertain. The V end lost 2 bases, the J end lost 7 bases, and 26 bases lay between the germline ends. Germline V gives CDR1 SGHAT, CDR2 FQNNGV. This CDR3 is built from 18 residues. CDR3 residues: CASSLNYSGRRLGRGYTF. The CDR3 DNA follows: TGTGCCAGCAGCTTAAATTATTCGGGCAGGCGATTAGGTCGTGGCTACACCTTC.

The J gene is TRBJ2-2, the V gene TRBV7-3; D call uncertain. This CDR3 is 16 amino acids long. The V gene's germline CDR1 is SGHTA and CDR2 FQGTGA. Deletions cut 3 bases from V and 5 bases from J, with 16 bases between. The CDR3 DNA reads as TGTGCCAGCAGCTTGCGCCCTAGGATGGGAACCGGGGAGCTGTTTTTT. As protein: CASSLRPRMGTGELFF.

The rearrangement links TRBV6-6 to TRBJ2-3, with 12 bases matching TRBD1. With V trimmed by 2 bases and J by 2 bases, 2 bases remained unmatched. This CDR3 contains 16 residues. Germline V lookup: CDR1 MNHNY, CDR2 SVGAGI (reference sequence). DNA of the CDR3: TGTGCCAGCAGTTACGGGACAGGGGGCCCCACAGATACGCAGTATTTT. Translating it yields CASSYGTGGPTDTQYF.

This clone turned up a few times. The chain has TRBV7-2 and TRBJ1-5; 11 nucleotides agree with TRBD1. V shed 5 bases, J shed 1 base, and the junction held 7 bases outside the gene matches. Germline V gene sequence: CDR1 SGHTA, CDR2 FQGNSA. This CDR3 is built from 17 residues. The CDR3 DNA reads TGTGCCAGCAGCCCCTGGACAGGGGGCGGGAGCAATCAGCCCCAGCATTTT. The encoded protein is CASSPWTGGGSNQPQHF.

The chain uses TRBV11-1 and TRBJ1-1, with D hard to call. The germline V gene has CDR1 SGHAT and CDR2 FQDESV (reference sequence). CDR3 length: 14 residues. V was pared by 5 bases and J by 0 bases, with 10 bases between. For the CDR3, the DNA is TGTGCCAGCAGCGGTAAGATTATGAACACTGAAGCTTTCTTT. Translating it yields CASSGKIMNTEAFF.

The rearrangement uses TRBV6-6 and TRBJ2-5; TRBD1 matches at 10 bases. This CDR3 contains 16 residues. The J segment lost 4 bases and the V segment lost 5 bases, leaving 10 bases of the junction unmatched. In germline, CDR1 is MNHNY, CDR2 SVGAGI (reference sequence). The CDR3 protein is CASSNRQGATGETQYF. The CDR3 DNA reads TGTGCCAGCAGTAACCGACAGGGGGCAACGGGAGAGACCCAGTACTTC.

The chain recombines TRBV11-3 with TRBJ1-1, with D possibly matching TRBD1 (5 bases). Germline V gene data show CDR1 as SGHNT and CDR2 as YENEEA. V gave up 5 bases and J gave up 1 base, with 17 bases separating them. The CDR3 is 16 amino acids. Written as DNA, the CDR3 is TGTGCCAGCAGCCCGTACGAAGGGGCAAAGAACACTGAAGCTTTCTTT. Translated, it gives CASSPYEGAKNTEAFF.

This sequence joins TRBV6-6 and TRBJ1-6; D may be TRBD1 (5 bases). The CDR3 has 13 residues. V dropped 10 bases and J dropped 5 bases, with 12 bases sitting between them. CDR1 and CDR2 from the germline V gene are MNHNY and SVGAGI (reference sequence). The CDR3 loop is CATGTVDNSPLHF. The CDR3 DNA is TGTGCCACCGGGACGGTCGATAATTCACCCCTCCACTTT.

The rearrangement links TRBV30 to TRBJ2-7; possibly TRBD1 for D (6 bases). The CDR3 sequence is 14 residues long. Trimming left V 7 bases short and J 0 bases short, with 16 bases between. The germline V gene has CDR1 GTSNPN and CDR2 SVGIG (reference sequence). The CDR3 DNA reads TGTGCCTCAACCCGAGGGGGTGGCTCCTACGAGCAGTACTTC. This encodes CASTRGGGSYEQYF.

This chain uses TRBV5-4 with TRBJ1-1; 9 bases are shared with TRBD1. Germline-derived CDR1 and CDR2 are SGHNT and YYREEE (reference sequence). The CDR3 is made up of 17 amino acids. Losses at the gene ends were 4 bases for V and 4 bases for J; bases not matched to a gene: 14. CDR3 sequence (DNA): TGTGCCAGCAGCGCTCCCCCGGGACAGGGAGTATTCACTGAAGCTTTCTTT. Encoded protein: CASSAPPGQGVFTEAFF. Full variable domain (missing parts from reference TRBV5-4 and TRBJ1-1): ETGVTQSPTHLIKTRGQQVTLRCSSQSGHNTVSWYQQALGQGPQFIFQYYREEENGRGNFPPRFSGLQFPNYSSELNVNALELDDSALYLCASSAPPGQGVFTEAFFGQGTRLTVV.

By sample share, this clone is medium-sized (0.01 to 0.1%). The CDR3 loop is CASSLGQPSTNEKLFF. The CDR3 bases are TGCGCCAGCAGCCTGGGACAGCCTTCAACTAATGAAAAACTGTTTTTT. This chain joins TRBV5-1 and TRBJ1-4; 7 bases map to TRBD1. The CDR3 has 16 residues. The germline V gene encodes CDR1 SGHRS and CDR2 YFSETQ. With 4 bases clipped from V and 0 bases from J, the junction kept 6 bases outside the gene matches.

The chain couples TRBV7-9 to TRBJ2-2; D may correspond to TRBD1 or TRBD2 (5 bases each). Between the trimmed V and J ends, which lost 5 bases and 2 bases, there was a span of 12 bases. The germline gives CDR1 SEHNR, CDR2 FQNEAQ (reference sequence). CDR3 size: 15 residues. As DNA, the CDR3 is TGTGCCAGCAGCACCGGGACCGTTAACACCGGGGAGCTGTTTTTT. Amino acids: CASSTGTVNTGELFF.

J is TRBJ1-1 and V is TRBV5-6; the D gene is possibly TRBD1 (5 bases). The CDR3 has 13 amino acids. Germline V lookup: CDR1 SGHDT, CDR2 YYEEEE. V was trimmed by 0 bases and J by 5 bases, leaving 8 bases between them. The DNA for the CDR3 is TGTGCCAGCAGCTTGGTGGCAGGGACTGAAGCTTTCTTT. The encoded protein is CASSLVAGTEAFF.